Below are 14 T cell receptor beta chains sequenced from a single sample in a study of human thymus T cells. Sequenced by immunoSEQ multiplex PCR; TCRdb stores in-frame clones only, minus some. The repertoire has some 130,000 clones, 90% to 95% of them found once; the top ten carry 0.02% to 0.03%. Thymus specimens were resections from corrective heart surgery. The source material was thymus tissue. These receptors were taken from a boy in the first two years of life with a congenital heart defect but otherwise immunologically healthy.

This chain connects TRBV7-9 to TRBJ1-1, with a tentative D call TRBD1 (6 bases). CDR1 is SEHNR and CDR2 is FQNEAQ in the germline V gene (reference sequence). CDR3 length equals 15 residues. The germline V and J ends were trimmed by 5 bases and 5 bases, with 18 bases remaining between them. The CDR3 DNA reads TGTGCCAGCAGCCGATTTGGACAGCCGGGAACTGAAGCTTTCTTT. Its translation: CASSRFGQPGTEAFF. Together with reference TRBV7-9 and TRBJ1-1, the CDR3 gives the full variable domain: DTGVSQNPRHKITKRGQNVTFRCDPISEHNRLYWYRQTLGQGPEFLTYFQNEAQLEKSRLLSDRFSAERPKGSFSTLEIQRTEQGDSAMYLCASSRFGQPGTEAFFGQGTRLTVV.

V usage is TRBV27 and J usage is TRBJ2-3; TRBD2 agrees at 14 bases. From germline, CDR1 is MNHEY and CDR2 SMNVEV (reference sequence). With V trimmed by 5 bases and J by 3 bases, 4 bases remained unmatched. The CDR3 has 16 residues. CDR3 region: CASSPRTSGGTDTQYF. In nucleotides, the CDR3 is TGTGCCAGCAGTCCCCGGACTAGCGGGGGGACAGATACGCAGTATTTT.

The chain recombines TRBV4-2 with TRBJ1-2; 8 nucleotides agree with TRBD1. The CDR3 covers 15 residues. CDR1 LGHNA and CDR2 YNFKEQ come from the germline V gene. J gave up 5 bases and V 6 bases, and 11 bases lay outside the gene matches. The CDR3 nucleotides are TGTGCCAGCAGAAATAGACAGGGGCTGTGGTATGGCTACACCTTC. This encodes CASRNRQGLWYGYTF.

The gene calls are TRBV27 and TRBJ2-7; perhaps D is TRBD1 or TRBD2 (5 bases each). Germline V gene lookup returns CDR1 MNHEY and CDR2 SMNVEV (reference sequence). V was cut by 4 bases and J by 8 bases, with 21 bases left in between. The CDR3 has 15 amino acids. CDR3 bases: TGTGCCAGCAGTTCGACCGGGACCAAAGGAGGTCAGCAGTACTTC. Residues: CASSSTGTKGGQQYF.

CDR3 nucleotide sequence: TGTGCCAGCAGCCCTGGGGTAGCGGGGGGGCAAGACCGAGAGACCCAGTACTTC. It yields the protein CASSPGVAGGQDRETQYF. The rearrangement uses TRBV5-4 and TRBJ2-5; 11 bases match TRBD2. V gave up 4 bases and J gave up 4 bases; unmatched junction bases: 15. CDR3 size: 18 residues. The germline CDR1 and CDR2 sequences are SGHNT and YYREEE (reference sequence).

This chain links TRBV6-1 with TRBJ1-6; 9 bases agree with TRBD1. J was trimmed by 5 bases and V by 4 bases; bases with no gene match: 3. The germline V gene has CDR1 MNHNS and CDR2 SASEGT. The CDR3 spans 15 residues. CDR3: CASSARQGDNSPLHF. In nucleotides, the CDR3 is TGTGCCAGCAGTGCCAGACAGGGGGATAATTCACCCCTCCACTTT.

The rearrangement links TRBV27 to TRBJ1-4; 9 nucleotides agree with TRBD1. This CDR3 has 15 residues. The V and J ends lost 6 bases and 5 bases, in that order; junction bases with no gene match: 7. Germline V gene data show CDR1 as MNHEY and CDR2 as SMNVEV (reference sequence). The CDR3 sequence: CASRPLDRGNEKLFF. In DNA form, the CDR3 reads TGTGCCAGCAGACCCCTGGACAGGGGAAATGAAAAACTGTTTTTT. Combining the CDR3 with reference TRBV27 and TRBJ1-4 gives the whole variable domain EAQVTQNPRYLITVTGKKLTVTCSQNMNHEYMSWYRQDPGLGLRQIYYSMNVEVTDKGDVPEGYKVSRKEKRNFPLILESPSPNQTSLYFCASRPLDRGNEKLFFGSGTQLSVL.

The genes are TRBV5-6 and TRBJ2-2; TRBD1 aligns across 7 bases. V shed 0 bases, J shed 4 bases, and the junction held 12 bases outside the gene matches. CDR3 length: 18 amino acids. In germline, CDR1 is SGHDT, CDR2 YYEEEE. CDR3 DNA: TGTGCCAGCAGCTTGGCCCTATCGGGGACAGCCTTCACCGGGGAGCTGTTTTTT. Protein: CASSLALSGTAFTGELFF. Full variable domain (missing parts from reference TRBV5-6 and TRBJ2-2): DAGVTQSPTHLIKTRGQQVTLRCSPKSGHDTVSWYQQALGQGPQFIFQYYEEEERQRGNFPDRFSGHQFPNYSSELNVNALLLGDSALYLCASSLALSGTAFTGELFFGEGSRLTVL.

The CDR3 reads CASSSRVGGGYTF. The CDR3 DNA sequence: TGTGCCAGCAGCTCTCGGGTGGGGGGCGGCTACACCTTC. The chain links TRBV7-9 to TRBJ1-2; a possible D gene is TRBD1 (6 bases). This CDR3 is built from 13 residues. Trimming stripped 4 bases from V and 8 bases from J, with 14 bases between. CDR1 SEHNR and CDR2 FQNEAQ come from the germline V gene (reference sequence).

The CDR3 DNA sequence: TGCAGCGTTGACCCCCCGGGACGGAACTATGGCTACACCTTC. It translates to CSVDPPGRNYGYTF. The genes are TRBV29-1 and TRBJ1-2, with D possibly matching TRBD1 (5 bases). Germline loops: CDR1 SQVTM, CDR2 ANQGSEA. This CDR3 is built from 14 residues. The V gene lost 3 bases and the J gene lost 2 bases, with 13 bases spanning the gap.

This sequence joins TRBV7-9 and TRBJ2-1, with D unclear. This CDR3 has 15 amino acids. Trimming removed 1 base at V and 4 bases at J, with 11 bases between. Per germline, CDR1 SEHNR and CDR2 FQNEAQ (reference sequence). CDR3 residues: CASSLGRGSYNEQFF. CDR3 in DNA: TGTGCCAGCAGCTTAGGGAGAGGTAGTTACAATGAGCAGTTCTTC.

CDR3 residues: CASRLADKDLYLGNTIYF. The CDR3 nucleotides read TGTGCAAGTCGCTTAGCGGACAAGGACCTTTACCTGGGAAACACCATATATTTT. The V and J genes are TRBV12-2 and TRBJ1-3; the DNA was not compared with TRBD1, the D call given in the table. TRBV12-2 is reported as a pseudogene. The CDR3 length is 18 residues.

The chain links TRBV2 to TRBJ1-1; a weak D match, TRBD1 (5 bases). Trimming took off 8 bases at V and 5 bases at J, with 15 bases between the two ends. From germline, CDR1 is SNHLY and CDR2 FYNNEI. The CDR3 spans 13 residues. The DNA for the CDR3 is TGTGCCAGCGGAACTATGGGGGGAACTGAAGCTTTCTTT. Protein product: CASGTMGGTEAFF.

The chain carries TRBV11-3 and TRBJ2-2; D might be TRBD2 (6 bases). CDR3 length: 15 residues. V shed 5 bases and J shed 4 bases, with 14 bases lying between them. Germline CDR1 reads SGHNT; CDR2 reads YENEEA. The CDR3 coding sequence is TGTGCCAGCAGCCTGAACCGGGACTCCACCGGGGAGCTGTTTTTT. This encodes CASSLNRDSTGELFF.